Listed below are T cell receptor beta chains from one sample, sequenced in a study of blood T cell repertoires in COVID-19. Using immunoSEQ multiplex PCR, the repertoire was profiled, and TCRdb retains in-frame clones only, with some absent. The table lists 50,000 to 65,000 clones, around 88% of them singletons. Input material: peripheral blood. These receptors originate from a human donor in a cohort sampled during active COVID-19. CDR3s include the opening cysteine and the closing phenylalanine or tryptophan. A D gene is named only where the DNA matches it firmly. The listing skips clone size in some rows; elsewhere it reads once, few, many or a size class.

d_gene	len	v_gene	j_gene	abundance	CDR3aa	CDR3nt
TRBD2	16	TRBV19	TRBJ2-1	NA	CASSIVPGGSYNEQFF	TGTGCCAGTAGTATAGTCCCGGGAGGCTCCTACAATGAGCAGTTCTTC
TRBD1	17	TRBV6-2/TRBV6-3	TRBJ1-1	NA	CASSYSYLEGASTEAFF	TGTGCCAGCAGTTACTCCTACCTCGAGGGGGCAAGCACTGAAGCTTTCTTT
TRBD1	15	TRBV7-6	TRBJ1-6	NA	CASSARQGWDSPLHF	TGTGCCAGCAGCGCCCGACAGGGGTGGGATTCACCCCTCCACTTT
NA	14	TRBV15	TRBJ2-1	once	CATSRDRESYEQFF	TGTGCCACCAGCAGAGACCGGGAGTCATATGAGCAGTTCTTC
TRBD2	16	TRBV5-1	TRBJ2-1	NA	CASSLPLAGGPDEQFF	TGCGCCAGCAGCTTGCCCCTAGCGGGAGGGCCGGATGAGCAGTTCTTC
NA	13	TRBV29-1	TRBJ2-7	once	CSVSVSIGYEQYF	TGCAGCGTCAGTGTCTCGATTGGCTACGAGCAGTACTTC
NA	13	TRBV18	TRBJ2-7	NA	CASSPPDSYEQYF	TGTGCCAGCTCACCACCGGACAGTTACGAGCAGTACTTC
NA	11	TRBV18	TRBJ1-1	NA	CASSPTGEAFF	TGTGCCAGCTCACCGACAGGAGAGGCTTTCTTT
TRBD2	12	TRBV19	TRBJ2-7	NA	CASSWGGYEQYF	TGTGCCAGTAGTTGGGGGGGATACGAGCAGTACTTC
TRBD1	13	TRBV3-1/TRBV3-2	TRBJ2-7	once	CASSLGQGGEQYF	TGTGCCAGCAGCCTCGGACAGGGGGGTGAGCAGTACTTC
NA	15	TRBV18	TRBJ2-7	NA	CASSPIKVAVGEQYF	TGTGCCAGCTCACCAATCAAGGTCGCGGTCGGCGAGCAGTACTTC
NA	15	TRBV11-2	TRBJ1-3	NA	CASSLPGASGNTIYF	TGTGCCAGCAGCTTGCCAGGGGCCTCTGGAAACACCATATATTTT
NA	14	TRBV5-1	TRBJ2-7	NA	CASSLTNRPYEQYF	TGCGCCAGCAGCTTAACGAACAGACCCTACGAGCAGTACTTC
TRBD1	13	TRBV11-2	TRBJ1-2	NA	CASSTGAPSSYTF	TGTGCCAGCAGCACAGGGGCCCCTTCAAGCTACACCTTC
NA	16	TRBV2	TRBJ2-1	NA	CASQPLRGLKVNEQFF	TGTGCCAGCCAGCCACTTCGAGGGTTGAAGGTCAATGAGCAGTTCTTC
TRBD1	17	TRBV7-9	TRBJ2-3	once	CASSLGGGTGVADTQYF	TGTGCCAGCAGCTTAGGAGGGGGAACAGGGGTCGCAGATACGCAGTATTTT
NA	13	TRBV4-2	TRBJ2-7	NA	CASSLKQDREQYF	TGTGCCAGCAGCCTCAAACAGGATCGCGAGCAGTACTTC
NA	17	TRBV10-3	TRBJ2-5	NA	CAISESVAGKNQETQYF	TGTGCCATCAGTGAGTCGGTGGCTGGCAAGAACCAAGAGACCCAGTACTTC
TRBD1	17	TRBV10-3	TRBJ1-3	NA	CAIYRGQGFSSGNTIYF	TGTGCCATCTACAGGGGACAGGGGTTCTCGTCTGGAAACACCATATATTTT
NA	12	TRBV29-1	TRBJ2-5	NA	CSGRVYQETQYF	TGCAGCGGCAGGGTGTACCAAGAGACCCAGTACTTC
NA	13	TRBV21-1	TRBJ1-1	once	CASSKDRVAEAFF	TGTGCCAGCAGCAAAGACAGGGTTGCTGAAGCTTTCTTT
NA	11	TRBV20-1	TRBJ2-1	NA	CSSGSYNEQFF	TGCAGTTCGGGCTCCTACAATGAGCAGTTCTTC
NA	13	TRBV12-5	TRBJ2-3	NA	CASVGRGTDTQYF	TGTGCTAGCGTGGGGAGAGGGACAGATACGCAGTATTTT
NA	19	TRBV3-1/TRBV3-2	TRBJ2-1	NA	CASSHEAGYFAAPYNEQFF	TGTGCCAGCAGCCACGAGGCGGGCTACTTTGCGGCCCCCTACAATGAGCAGTTCTTC
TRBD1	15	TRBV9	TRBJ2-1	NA	CASSAWTGGYNEQFF	TGTGCCAGCAGCGCATGGACAGGCGGCTACAATGAGCAGTTCTTC
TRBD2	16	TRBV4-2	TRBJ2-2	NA	CASSPGRGGRTGELFF	TGTGCCAGCAGCCCAGGCCGGGGGGGCCGCACCGGGGAGCTGTTTTTT
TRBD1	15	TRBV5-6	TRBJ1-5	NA	CASSFGTGLYQPQHF	TGTGCCAGCAGCTTCGGGACAGGGCTGTATCAGCCCCAGCATTTT
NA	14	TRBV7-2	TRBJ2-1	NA	CASSSTGSYNEQFF	TGTGCCAGCAGCTCAACAGGGTCCTACAATGAGCAGTTCTTC
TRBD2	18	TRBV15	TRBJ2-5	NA	CATSREGWTSGGGETQYF	TGTGCCACCAGCAGAGAGGGTTGGACTAGCGGGGGCGGAGAGACCCAGTACTTC
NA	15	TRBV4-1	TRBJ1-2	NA	CASSQDGAGASGYTF	TGCGCCAGCAGCCAAGATGGGGCGGGGGCGAGTGGCTACACCTTC
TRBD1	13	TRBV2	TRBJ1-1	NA	CASTMDRGAEAFF	TGTGCCAGCACGATGGACAGGGGAGCTGAAGCTTTCTTT
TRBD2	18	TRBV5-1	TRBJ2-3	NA	CASSLSGTSVFSTDTQYF	TGCGCCAGCAGCTTGTCCGGGACTAGCGTTTTTAGCACAGATACGCAGTATTTT
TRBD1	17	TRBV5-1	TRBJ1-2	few	CASSPMWMTGALYGYTF	TGCGCCAGCAGCCCGATGTGGATGACAGGGGCCCTCTATGGCTACACCTTC
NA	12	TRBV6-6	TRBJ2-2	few	CASSSGAGELFF	TGTGCCAGCAGTTCCGGGGCCGGGGAGCTGTTTTTT
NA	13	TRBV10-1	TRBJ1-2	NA	CASSESRVGGYTF	TGCGCCAGCAGTGAGTCGCGGGTCGGTGGCTACACCTTC
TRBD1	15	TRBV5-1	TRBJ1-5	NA	CASSPRDSFYQPQHF	TGCGCCAGCAGCCCCCGGGACAGCTTTTATCAGCCCCAGCATTTT
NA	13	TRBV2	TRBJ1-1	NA	CASSEQVSTEAFF	TGTGCCAGCAGTGAACAGGTGAGCACTGAAGCTTTCTTT
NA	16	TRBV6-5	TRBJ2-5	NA	CASSYQSGGGYETQYF	TGTGCCAGCAGTTACCAGTCCGGGGGTGGGTATGAGACCCAGTACTTC
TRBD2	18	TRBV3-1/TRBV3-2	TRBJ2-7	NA	CASSQDKRTSGRVHEQYF	TGTGCCAGCAGCCAAGATAAGAGGACTAGCGGGAGGGTCCACGAGCAGTACTTC
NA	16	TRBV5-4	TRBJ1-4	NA	CASSIGHPATNEKLFF	TGTGCCAGCAGCATCGGACATCCTGCAACTAATGAAAAACTGTTTTTT
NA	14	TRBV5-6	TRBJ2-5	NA	CASSPLGGEETQYF	TGTGCCAGCAGCCCCCTCGGGGGAGAAGAGACCCAGTACTTC
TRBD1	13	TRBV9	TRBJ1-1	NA	CASSGTGRAEAFF	TGTGCCAGCAGCGGGACAGGGAGAGCTGAAGCTTTCTTT
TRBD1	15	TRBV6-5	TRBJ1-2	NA	CASRGGQGVYYGYTF	TGTGCCAGCAGAGGGGGACAGGGGGTTTACTATGGCTACACCTTC
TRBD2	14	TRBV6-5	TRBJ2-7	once	CASSLLAGPYEQYF	TGTGCCAGCAGCCTCTTAGCGGGACCCTACGAGCAGTACTTC
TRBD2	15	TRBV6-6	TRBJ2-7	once	CASRALSGRVDEQYF	TGTGCCAGCAGAGCGTTAAGCGGGAGGGTGGACGAGCAGTACTTC
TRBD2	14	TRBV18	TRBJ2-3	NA	CASSPGAGTDTQYF	TGTGCCAGCTCACCGGGAGCGGGGACAGATACGCAGTATTTT
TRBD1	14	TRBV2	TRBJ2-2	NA	CASKGEGAIGELFF	TGTGCCAGCAAGGGTGAGGGGGCGATCGGGGAGCTGTTTTTT
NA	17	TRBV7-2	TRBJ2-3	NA	CASSLGLGSLSTDTQYF	TGTGCCAGCAGCTTAGGTCTCGGGAGCTTAAGCACAGATACGCAGTATTTT
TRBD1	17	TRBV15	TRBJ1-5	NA	CATSRPTGGYSNQPQHF	TGTGCCACCAGCAGGCCAACAGGGGGCTATAGCAATCAGCCCCAGCATTTT
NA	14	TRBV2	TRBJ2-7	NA	CASRAGGTVYEQYF	TGTGCCAGCAGAGCCGGAGGGACCGTCTACGAGCAGTACTTC
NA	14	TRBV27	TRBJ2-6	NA	CASSFMSGANVLTF	TGTGCCAGCAGTTTTATGTCTGGGGCCAACGTCCTGACTTTC
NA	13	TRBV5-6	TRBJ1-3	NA	CASSFNSGNTIYF	TGTGCCAGCAGCTTTAATTCTGGAAACACCATATATTTT
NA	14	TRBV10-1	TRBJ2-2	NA	CASSVGQYTGELFF	TGCGCCAGCAGCGTAGGACAGTACACCGGGGAGCTGTTTTTT
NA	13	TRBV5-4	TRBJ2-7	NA	CASSSGQSYEQYF	TGTGCCAGCAGCTCCGGACAGTCCTACGAGCAGTACTTC
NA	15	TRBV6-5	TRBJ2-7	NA	CASNPRQQGRDEQYF	TGTGCCAGCAACCCCAGGCAACAGGGTCGCGACGAGCAGTACTTC
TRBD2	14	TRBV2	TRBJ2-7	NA	CASSGLAGYYEQYF	TGTGCCAGCAGTGGTCTAGCGGGCTACTACGAGCAGTACTTC
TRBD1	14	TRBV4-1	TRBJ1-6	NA	CASSRQDRGTPLHF	TGCGCCAGCAGCCGGCAGGACAGGGGGACACCCCTCCACTTT
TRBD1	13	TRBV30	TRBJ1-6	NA	CAWEQGKGSPLHF	TGTGCCTGGGAACAGGGGAAGGGTTCACCCCTCCACTTT